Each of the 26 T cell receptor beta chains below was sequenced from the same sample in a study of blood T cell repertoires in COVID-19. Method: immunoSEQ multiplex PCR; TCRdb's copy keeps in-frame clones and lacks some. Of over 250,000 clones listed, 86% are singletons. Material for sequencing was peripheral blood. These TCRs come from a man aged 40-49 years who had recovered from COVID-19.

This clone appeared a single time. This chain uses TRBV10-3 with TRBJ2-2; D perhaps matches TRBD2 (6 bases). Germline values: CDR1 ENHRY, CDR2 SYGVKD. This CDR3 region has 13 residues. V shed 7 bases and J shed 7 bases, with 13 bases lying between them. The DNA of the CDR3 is TGTGCCATCAACGGAGGGCAGTTCGGGGAGCTGTTTTTT. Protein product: CAINGGQFGELFF.

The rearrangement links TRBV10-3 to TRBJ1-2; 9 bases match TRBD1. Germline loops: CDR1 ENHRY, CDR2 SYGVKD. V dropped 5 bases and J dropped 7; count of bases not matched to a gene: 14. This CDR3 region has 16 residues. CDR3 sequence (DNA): TGTGCCATCAGTTTGGGACAGGGAAAAGGGTCGGGTGGCTACACCTTC. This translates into CAISLGQGKGSGGYTF.

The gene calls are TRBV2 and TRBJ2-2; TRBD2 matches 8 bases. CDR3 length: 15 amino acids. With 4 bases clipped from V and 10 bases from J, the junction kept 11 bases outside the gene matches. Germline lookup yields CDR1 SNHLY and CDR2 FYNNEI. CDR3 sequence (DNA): TGTGCCAGCAGTGGGCGGGGGGAGGCCCAAAAGGAGCTGTTTTTT. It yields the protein CASSGRGEAQKELFF.

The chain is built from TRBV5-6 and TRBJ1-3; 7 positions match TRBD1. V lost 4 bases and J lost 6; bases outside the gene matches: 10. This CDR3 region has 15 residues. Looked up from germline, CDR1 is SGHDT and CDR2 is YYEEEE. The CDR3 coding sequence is TGTGCCAGCAGCGACCGCGGACAGGTTGAAAACACCATATATTTT. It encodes CASSDRGQVENTIYF.

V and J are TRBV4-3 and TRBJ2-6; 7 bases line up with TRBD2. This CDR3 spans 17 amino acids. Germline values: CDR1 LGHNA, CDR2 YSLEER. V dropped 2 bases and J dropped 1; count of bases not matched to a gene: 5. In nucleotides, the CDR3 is TGCGCCAGCAGCCAATCCAGCGGGGAGTCTGGGGCCAACGTCCTGACTTTC. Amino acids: CASSQSSGESGANVLTF.

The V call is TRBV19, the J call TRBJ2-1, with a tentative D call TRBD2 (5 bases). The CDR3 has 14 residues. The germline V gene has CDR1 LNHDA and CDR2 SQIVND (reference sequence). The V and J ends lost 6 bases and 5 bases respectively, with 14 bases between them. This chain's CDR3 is CASSRAGVDNEQFF. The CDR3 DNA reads TGTGCCAGTAGCCGAGCCGGGGTAGACAATGAGCAGTTCTTC.

CDR3 DNA sequence: TGTGCCAGCCCCGCGGGGACGATAGATAGCAATCAGCCCCAGCATTTT. It translates to CASPAGTIDSNQPQHF. The rearrangement joins TRBV9 to TRBJ1-5; the D gene is possibly TRBD1 (5 bases). Trimming pared 7 bases from V and 0 bases from J, leaving 17 bases between. Germline V gene data show CDR1 as SGDLS and CDR2 as YYNGEE. The CDR3 runs 16 residues.

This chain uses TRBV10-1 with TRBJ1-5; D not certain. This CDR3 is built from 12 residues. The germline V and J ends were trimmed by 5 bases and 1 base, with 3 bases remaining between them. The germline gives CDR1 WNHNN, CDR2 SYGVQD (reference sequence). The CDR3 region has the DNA TGCGCCAGCAGTCAGAGCAATCAGCCCCAGCATTTT. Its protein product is CASSQSNQPQHF.

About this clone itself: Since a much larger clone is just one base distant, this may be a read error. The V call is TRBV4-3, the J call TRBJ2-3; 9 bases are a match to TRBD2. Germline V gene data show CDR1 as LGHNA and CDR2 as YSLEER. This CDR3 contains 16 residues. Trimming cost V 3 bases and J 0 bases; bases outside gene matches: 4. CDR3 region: CASSHSGGLSTDTQYF. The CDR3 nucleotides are TGCGCCAGCAGCCATAGCGGGGGCCTTAGCACAGATACGCAGTATTTT.

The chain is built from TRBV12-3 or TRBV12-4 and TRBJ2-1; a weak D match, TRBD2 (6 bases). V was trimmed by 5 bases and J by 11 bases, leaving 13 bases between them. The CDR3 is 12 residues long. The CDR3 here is CASSPPGTQQFF. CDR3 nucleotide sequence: TGTGCCAGCAGTCCTCCCGGGACTCAGCAGTTCTTC.

In DNA form, the CDR3 reads TGTGCCACCAGCGTGCAGGGGAGCGTCACTGAAGCTTTCTTT. Translating gives CATSVQGSVTEAFF. The chain employs TRBV15 and TRBJ1-1; tentatively, D is TRBD1 (6 bases). In germline, CDR1 is LNHNV, CDR2 YYDKDF (reference sequence). CDR3 length: 14 amino acids. V lost 5 bases, J lost 4 bases, and 14 bases lay in between.

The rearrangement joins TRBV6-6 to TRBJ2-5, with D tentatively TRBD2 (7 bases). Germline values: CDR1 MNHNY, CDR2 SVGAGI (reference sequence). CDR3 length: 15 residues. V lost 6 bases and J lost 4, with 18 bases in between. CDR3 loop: CASSLTGGGGETQYF. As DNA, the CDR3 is TGTGCCAGCAGCCTAACGGGGGGAGGGGGAGAGACCCAGTACTTC.

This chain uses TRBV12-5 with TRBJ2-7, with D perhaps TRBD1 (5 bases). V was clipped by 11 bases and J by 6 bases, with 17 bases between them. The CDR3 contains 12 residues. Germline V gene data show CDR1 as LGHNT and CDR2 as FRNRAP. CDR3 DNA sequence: TGTGCTTCTTTTAGGGGCACGGGCGAGCAGTACTTC. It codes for CASFRGTGEQYF.

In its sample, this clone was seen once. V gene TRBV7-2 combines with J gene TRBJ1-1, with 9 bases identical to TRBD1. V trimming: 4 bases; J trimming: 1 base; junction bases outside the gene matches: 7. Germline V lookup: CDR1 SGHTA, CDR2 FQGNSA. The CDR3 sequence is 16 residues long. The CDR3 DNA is TGTGCCAGCAGCTCCAGACAGGGGGGAGGGAACACTGAAGCTTTCTTT. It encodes CASSSRQGGGNTEAFF.

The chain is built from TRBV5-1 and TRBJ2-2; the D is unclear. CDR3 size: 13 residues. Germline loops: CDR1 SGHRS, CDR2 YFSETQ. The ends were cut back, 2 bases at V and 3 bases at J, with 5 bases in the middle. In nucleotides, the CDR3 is TGCGCCAGCAGCTTACTATACACCGGGGAGCTGTTTTTT. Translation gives CASSLLYTGELFF.

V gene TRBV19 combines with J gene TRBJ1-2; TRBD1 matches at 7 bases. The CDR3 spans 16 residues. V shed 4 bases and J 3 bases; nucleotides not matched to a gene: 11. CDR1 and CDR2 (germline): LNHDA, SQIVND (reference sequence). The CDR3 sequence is CASSTQQGRVDYGYTF. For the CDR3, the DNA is TGTGCCAGTAGTACCCAACAGGGGCGAGTAGACTATGGCTACACCTTC.

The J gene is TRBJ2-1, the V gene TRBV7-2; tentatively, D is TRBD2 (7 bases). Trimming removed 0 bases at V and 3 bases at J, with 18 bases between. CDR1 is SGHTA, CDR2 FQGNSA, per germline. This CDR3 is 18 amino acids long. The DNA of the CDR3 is TGTGCCAGCAGCTTAGCGGGTCCCGCGGGGGCGAACTACAATGAGCAGTTCTTC. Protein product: CASSLAGPAGANYNEQFF.

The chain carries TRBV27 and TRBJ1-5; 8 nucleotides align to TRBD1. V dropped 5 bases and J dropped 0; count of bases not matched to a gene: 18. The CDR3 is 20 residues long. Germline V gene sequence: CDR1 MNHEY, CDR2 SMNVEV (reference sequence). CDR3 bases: TGTGCCAGCAGTCGACGCCGCGGAACAGGGGGAGATTATAGCAATCAGCCCCAGCATTTT. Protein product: CASSRRRGTGGDYSNQPQHF.

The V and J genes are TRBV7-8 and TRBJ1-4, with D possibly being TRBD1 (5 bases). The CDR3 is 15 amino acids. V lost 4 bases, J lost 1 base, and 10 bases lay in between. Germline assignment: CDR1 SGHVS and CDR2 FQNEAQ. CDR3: CASSSRGGTNEKLFF. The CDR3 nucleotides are TGTGCCAGCAGCTCCCGCGGGGGAACTAATGAAAAACTGTTTTTT.

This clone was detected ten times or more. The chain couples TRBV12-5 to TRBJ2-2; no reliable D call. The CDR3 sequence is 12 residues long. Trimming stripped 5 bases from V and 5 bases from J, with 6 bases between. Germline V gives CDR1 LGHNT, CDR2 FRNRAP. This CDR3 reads CASGRRTGELFF. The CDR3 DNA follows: TGTGCTAGTGGTCGCAGGACCGGGGAGCTGTTTTTT.

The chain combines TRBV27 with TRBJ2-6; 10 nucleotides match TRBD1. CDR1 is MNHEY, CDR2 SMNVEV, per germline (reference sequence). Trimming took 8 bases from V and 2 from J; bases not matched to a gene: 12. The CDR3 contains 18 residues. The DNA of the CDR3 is TGTGCCAGCTCTCGGCGGACAGGGGGGGAGGCTGGGGCCAACGTCCTGACTTTC. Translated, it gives CASSRRTGGEAGANVLTF. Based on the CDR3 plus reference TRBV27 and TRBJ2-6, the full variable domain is EAQVTQNPRYLITVTGKKLTVTCSQNMNHEYMSWYRQDPGLGLRQIYYSMNVEVTDKGDVPEGYKVSRKEKRNFPLILESPSPNQTSLYFCASSRRTGGEAGANVLTFGAGSRLTVL.

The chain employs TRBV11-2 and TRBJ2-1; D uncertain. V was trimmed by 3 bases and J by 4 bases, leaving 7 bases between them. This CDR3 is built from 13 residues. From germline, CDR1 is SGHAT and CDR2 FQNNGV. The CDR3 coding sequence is TGTGCCAGCAGCTTTTTAGCTTACAATGAGCAGTTCTTC. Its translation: CASSFLAYNEQFF.

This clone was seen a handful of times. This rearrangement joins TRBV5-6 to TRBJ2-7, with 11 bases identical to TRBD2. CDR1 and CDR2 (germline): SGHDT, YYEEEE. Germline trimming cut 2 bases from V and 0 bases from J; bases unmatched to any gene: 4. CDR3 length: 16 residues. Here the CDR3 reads CASSLPGLAVSYEQYF. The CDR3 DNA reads TGTGCCAGCAGCTTACCGGGACTAGCGGTCTCCTACGAGCAGTACTTC.

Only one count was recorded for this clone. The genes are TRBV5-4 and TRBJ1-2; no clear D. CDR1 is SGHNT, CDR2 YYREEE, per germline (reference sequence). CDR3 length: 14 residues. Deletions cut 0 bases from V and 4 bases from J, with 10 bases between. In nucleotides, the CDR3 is TGTGCCAGCAGCTTGGCACAGCTTCGCTATGGCTACACCTTC. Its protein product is CASSLAQLRYGYTF.

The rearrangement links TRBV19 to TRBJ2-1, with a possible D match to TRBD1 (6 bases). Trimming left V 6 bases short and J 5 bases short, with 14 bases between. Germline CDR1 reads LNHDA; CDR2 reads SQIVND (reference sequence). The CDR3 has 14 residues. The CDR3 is CASRTQGIHNEQFF. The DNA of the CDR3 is TGTGCCAGTAGAACACAGGGAATCCACAATGAGCAGTTCTTC.

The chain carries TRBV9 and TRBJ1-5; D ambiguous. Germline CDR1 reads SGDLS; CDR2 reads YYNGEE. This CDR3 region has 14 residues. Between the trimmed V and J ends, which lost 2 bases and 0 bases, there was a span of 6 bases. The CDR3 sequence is CASSVQDSNQPQHF. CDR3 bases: TGTGCCAGCAGCGTTCAGGATAGCAATCAGCCCCAGCATTTT.